This entry lists 30 T cell receptor beta chains sequenced from one sample in a study of response to subunit inactivated influenza vaccine. Using its own MiXCR run on the RT-PCR reads, TCRdb lists one record per CDR3 protein. This sample carries 150,000 to 200,000 distinct CDR3 sequences, approximately 11% of them seen once, and the ten largest clones take under 15%. The sample was non-naive T cells sorted from PBMCs, taken 45 days after vaccination. The origin of the receptors is a man aged 50 to 59 who received an inactivated influenza vaccine.

The chain joins TRBV20-1 to TRBJ2-1, with D perhaps TRBD1 (6 bases). V was clipped by 0 bases and J by 4 bases, with 13 bases between them. This CDR3 has 15 residues. Germline lookup yields CDR1 DFQATT and CDR2 SNEGSKA (reference sequence). CDR3 sequence reads: CSARELLRGYNEQFF. Here the CDR3 DNA reads TGCAGTGCTAGAGAGCTGCTAAGGGGGTACAATGAGCAGTTCTTC.

Remarks on this clonotype: A much larger clone sits a single nucleotide away, making a read error possible. The chain employs TRBV15 and TRBJ1-4, with a possible D match to TRBD1 (5 bases). The CDR3 spans 15 residues. The V end was cut by 5 bases, the J end by 7 bases, with 17 bases between. Germline V gene lookup returns CDR1 LNHNV and CDR2 YYDKDF (reference sequence). The CDR3 sequence is CATSRQVGLGEKLFF. The CDR3 nucleotides read TGTGCCACCAGCCGTCAGGTGGGGCTGGGTGAAAAACTGTTTTTT.

In this sample, this clonotype turned up a few times. This sequence joins TRBV7-9 and TRBJ2-2; D remains unclear. The length of the CDR3 is 13 residues. CDR1 is SEHNR, CDR2 FQNEAQ, per germline (reference sequence). V shed 1 base and J shed 5 bases, with 5 bases lying between them. The CDR3 here is CASSLEGTGELFF. CDR3 DNA sequence: TGTGCCAGCAGCTTAGAGGGTACCGGGGAGCTGTTTTTT.

About this clonotype: A much larger clone differs from this one at a single base, so this may be a read error. The rearrangement joins TRBV28 to TRBJ2-2; D may be TRBD2 (5 bases). Germline lookup yields CDR1 MDHEN and CDR2 SYDVKM. The CDR3 has 12 amino acids. The CDR3 nucleotides read TGTGCCAGCGGTCGAGTTACCGGGGAGCTGTCTTTT. It codes for CASGRVTGELSF. The full variable domain, rest sourced from reference TRBV28 and TRBJ2-2, is DVKVTQSSRYLVKRTGEKVFLECVQDMDHENMFWYRQDPGLGLRLIYFSYDVKMKEKGDIPEGYSVSREKKERFSLILESASTNQTSMYLCASGRVTGELSFGEGSRLTVL.

Ten or more counts support this clonotype. J is TRBJ2-1 and V is TRBV24-1, with 8 nucleotides matching TRBD1. V gave up 4 bases and J gave up 6 bases; unmatched junction bases: 10. Germline V gene lookup returns CDR1 KGHDR and CDR2 SFDVKD. This CDR3 contains 16 residues. CDR3 sequence reads: CATSEFRLTGGNEQFF. For the CDR3, the DNA is TGTGCCACCAGTGAATTCCGACTCACAGGGGGCAATGAGCAGTTCTTC.

The sample holds many counts of this clonotype. The chain recombines TRBV7-2 with TRBJ2-3; unclear D gene. Trimming left V 1 base short and J 1 base short, with 9 bases between. Looked up from germline, CDR1 is SGHTA and CDR2 is FQGNSA. The CDR3 is made up of 15 amino acids. For the CDR3, the DNA is TGTGCCAGCAGCTTAGGGACCCTTGGCACAGATACGCAGTATTTT. It codes for CASSLGTLGTDTQYF.

This clonotype was seen a handful of times. The genes are TRBV4-3 and TRBJ1-3; the D gene is possibly TRBD1 (5 bases). Deletions cut 0 bases from V and 4 bases from J, with 16 bases between. The CDR3 sequence is 17 residues long. Germline CDR1 is LGHNA and CDR2 is YSLEER. The CDR3 loop is CASSQDIGGSRGNTIYF. In DNA, the CDR3 is TGCGCCAGCAGCCAAGATATTGGGGGATCAAGGGGAAACACCATATATTTT.

This clonotype turned up a few times. The chain is built from TRBV3-1 and TRBJ1-2; no reliable D call. Germline V gives CDR1 LGHDT, CDR2 YNNKEL (reference sequence). V was clipped by 1 base and J by 1 base, with 10 bases between them. This CDR3 is 15 amino acids long. The CDR3 region is CASSQVKGGNYGYTF. For the CDR3, the DNA is TGTGCCAGCAGCCAAGTAAAGGGAGGTAACTATGGCTACACCTTC. Full variable domain (outside the CDR3, taken from reference TRBV3-1 and TRBJ1-2): DTAVSQTPKYLVTQMGNDKSIKCEQNLGHDTMYWYKQDSKKFLKIMFSYNNKELIINETVPNRFSPKSPDKAHLNLHINSLELGDSAVYFCASSQVKGGNYGYTFGSGTRLTVV.

This clonotype was detected a few times. This sequence joins TRBV28 and TRBJ1-1, with a tentative D call TRBD1 (5 bases). The CDR3 loop spans 15 amino acids. Germline CDR1 reads MDHEN; CDR2 reads SYDVKM. V dropped 3 bases and J dropped 0 bases, with 11 bases sitting between them. The CDR3 DNA reads TGTGCCAGCAGTTTTTCGGCAGGGATGAACACTGAAGCTTTCTTT. Translating gives CASSFSAGMNTEAFF.

The chain uses TRBV27 and TRBJ2-7; TRBD1 agrees at 10 bases. Germline trimming cut 3 bases from V and 7 bases from J; bases unmatched to any gene: 9. CDR3 length: 15 amino acids. Germline CDR1 is MNHEY and CDR2 is SMNVEV (reference sequence). CDR3 protein: CASSFGGTGVREQYF. The CDR3 DNA follows: TGTGCCAGCAGTTTCGGAGGGACAGGGGTGAGGGAGCAGTACTTC.

This clonotype occurred many times. V and J are TRBV12-3 or TRBV12-4 and TRBJ2-1, with a weak D call TRBD2 (5 bases). The length of the CDR3 is 14 residues. The ends were cut back, 3 bases at V and 10 bases at J, with 16 bases in the middle. The CDR3 coding sequence is TGTGCCAGCAGTTTGGAACGGGGTTCGGGGGAGCAGTTCTTC. Residues: CASSLERGSGEQFF.

This clonotype was counted ten times or more. The rearrangement joins TRBV29-1 to TRBJ2-5; D perhaps matches TRBD2 (5 bases). Germline CDR1 SQVTM, CDR2 ANQGSEA. The CDR3 is 12 amino acids. Trimming left V 2 bases short and J 5 bases short, with 9 bases between. The CDR3 protein is CSVEPGGETQYF. The CDR3 nucleotides read TGCAGCGTTGAACCGGGCGGGGAGACCCAGTACTTC.

In this sample, this clonotype turned up a few times. The chain links TRBV5-5 to TRBJ2-2; D remains ambiguous. The V gene's germline CDR1 is SGHKS and CDR2 YYEKEE (reference sequence). The CDR3 loop spans 15 amino acids. The V and J ends lost 4 bases and 2 bases respectively, with 12 bases between them. The CDR3 reads CASSTVPSNTGELFF. The CDR3, as DNA: TGTGCCAGCAGCACAGTACCCTCTAACACCGGGGAGCTGTTTTTT.

This clonotype was seen a single time. J is TRBJ2-5 and V is TRBV7-7; 14 bases agree with TRBD2. Trimming removed 5 bases from V and 3 bases from J; junction bases left unmatched: 5. The germline CDR1 and CDR2 sequences are SSHAT and FNYEAQ (reference sequence). This CDR3 is built from 16 residues. The CDR3 region is CASSPGLAGVKETQYF. The DNA of the CDR3 is TGTGCCAGCAGCCCGGGACTAGCGGGAGTAAAAGAGACCCAGTACTTC.

This clonotype was counted at least ten times. The chain recombines TRBV5-1 with TRBJ2-3, with D perhaps matching TRBD2 (5 bases). Germline CDR1 SGHRS, CDR2 YFSETQ. The CDR3 spans 16 residues. Trimming shortened V by 4 bases and J by 2 bases, and 17 bases separated the two germline ends. CDR3 loop: CASSLTGGRDTDTQYF. CDR3 sequence (DNA): TGCGCCAGCAGCCTTACTGGAGGCCGGGACACAGATACGCAGTATTTT.

There are a few counts of this clonotype. The chain links TRBV14 to TRBJ2-3; 13 bases fit TRBD2. CDR1 and CDR2 from the germline V gene are SGHDN and FVKESK. V shed 4 bases, J shed 6 bases, and the junction held 16 bases outside the gene matches. The CDR3 runs 19 residues. In nucleotides, the CDR3 is TGTGCCAGCAGCCGGCCGGGACTAGCGGGGCGACTAACGGCGGATACGCAGTATTTT. It specifies CASSRPGLAGRLTADTQYF. The variable domain in full, completed from reference TRBV14 and TRBJ2-3, reads EAGVTQFPSHSVIEKGQTVTLRCDPISGHDNLYWYRRVMGKEIKFLLHFVKESKQDESGMPNNRFLAERTGGTYSTLKVQPAELEDSGVYFCASSRPGLAGRLTADTQYFGPGTRLTVL.

This clonotype showed up just a few times. V gene TRBV14 combines with J gene TRBJ1-2; 7 bases are a match to TRBD1. CDR1 and CDR2 from the germline V gene are SGHDN and FVKESK. The V segment lost 1 base and the J segment 8 bases; nucleotides outside the gene matches: 7. This CDR3 contains 14 residues. The CDR3: CASSQGVTGRGYTF. CDR3 sequence (DNA): TGTGCCAGCAGCCAAGGAGTGACAGGGAGAGGCTACACCTTC.

This clonotype has a handful of counts. Here the CDR3 DNA reads TGTGCCAGCAGCTTAGGAGGTAGGGTAGCTAGAACGTCCTACAATGAGCAGTTCTTC. Its protein is CASSLGGRVARTSYNEQFF. The V call is TRBV11-1, the J call TRBJ2-1; D is unresolved. From germline, CDR1 is SGHAT and CDR2 FQDESV (reference sequence). Trimming removed 1 base at V and 1 base at J, with 20 bases between. The CDR3 runs to 19 residues.

The chain carries TRBV6-1 and TRBJ1-1, with no clear D. The CDR3 sequence is 14 residues long. The V end was cut by 6 bases, the J end by 0 bases, with 11 bases between. CDR1 MNHNS and CDR2 SASEGT come from the germline V gene. DNA for the CDR3: TGTGCCAGCAGACCTGGACGGGTGAACACTGAAGCTTTCTTT. It codes for CASRPGRVNTEAFF.

The table lists this clonotype with a few counts. The rearrangement links TRBV20-1 to TRBJ2-2, with 10 bases aligning to TRBD2. From germline, CDR1 is DFQATT and CDR2 SNEGSKA (reference sequence). CDR3 length equals 16 residues. V shed 5 bases, J shed 6 bases, and the junction held 12 bases outside the gene matches. Written as DNA, the CDR3 is TGCAGTGCTTGGACTAGCGGCCCAAGGGCGGCCGGGGAGCTGTTTTTT. As protein: CSAWTSGPRAAGELFF.

This clonotype was picked up many times. CDR3: CASMPGGPADTQYF. DNA for the CDR3: TGCGCCAGCATGCCGGGGGGGCCCGCAGATACGCAGTATTTT. The V gene is TRBV5-1, the J gene TRBJ2-3, with 8 bases aligning to TRBD2. After removal of 6 bases from V and 4 bases from J, the junction contained 7 bases not matched to a gene. Germline V gene lookup returns CDR1 SGHRS and CDR2 YFSETQ. The CDR3 contains 14 residues. The whole variable domain, remainder taken from reference TRBV5-1 and TRBJ2-3, is KAGVTQTPRYLIKTRGQQVTLSCSPISGHRSVSWYQQTPGQGLQFLFEYFSETQRNKGNFPGRFSGRQFSNSRSEMNVSTLELGDSALYLCASMPGGPADTQYFGPGTRLTVL.

The chain links TRBV6-2 or TRBV6-3 to TRBJ2-7, with 9 bases matching TRBD2. Trimming cost V 6 bases and J 3 bases; bases outside gene matches: 9. CDR1 MNHEY and CDR2 SVGEGT come from the germline V gene. This CDR3 spans 15 amino acids. DNA of the CDR3: TGTGCCAGCAGGGGCCGTGGGACTAGCCTCTACGAGCAGTACTTC. This encodes CASRGRGTSLYEQYF.

This clonotype was seen more than once but under ten times. This chain joins TRBV5-6 and TRBJ1-6; D possibly corresponds to TRBD1 (6 bases). CDR1 and CDR2 from the germline V gene are SGHDT and YYEEEE. The CDR3 consists of 14 residues. Trimming cost V 5 bases and J 6 bases, with 12 bases left between them. CDR3 amino acids: CASRQDSLNSPLHF. DNA for the CDR3: TGTGCCAGCAGACAGGACAGCCTTAATTCACCCCTCCACTTT.

This clonotype was seen many times. This rearrangement joins TRBV5-1 to TRBJ2-3; D uncertain. The CDR3 totals 13 residues. The V end lost 1 base, the J end lost 3 bases, and 6 bases lay between the germline ends. CDR1 SGHRS and CDR2 YFSETQ come from the germline V gene. In DNA form, the CDR3 reads TGCGCCAGCAGCTTGCCCCAAACAGATACGCAGTATTTT. Amino acid sequence: CASSLPQTDTQYF.

Remarks on this clonotype: A much larger clone is a single base away; this may be a read error. This rearrangement joins TRBV12-3 or TRBV12-4 to TRBJ2-5; 9 bases map to TRBD2. The CDR3 is made up of 16 amino acids. Trimming took 3 bases from V and 5 from J; bases not matched to a gene: 10. CDR3 DNA: TGTGCCAGCAGTTTGAGTCTAGCGGGGTTCCATGAGACCCAGTACTTC. Translation: CASSLSLAGFHETQYF.

The chain links TRBV4-3 to TRBJ1-4; D remains unclear. Trimming pared 1 base from V and 0 bases from J, leaving 9 bases between. There are 16 residues in the CDR3. Germline V CDR1 and CDR2: LGHNA, YSLEER. CDR3 DNA sequence: TGCGCCAGCAGCCAAGGAGTCCAAGCAACTAATGAAAAACTGTTTTTT. Translation: CASSQGVQATNEKLFF.

This clonotype was detected only a few times. The chain recombines TRBV11-2 with TRBJ2-2, with D uncertain. Looked up from germline, CDR1 is SGHAT and CDR2 is FQNNGV. There are 14 residues in the CDR3. The V end lost 5 bases, the J end lost 6 bases, and 13 bases lay between the germline ends. CDR3 protein: CASSPVARSGELFF. Written as DNA, the CDR3 is TGTGCCAGCAGCCCCGTAGCAAGGTCCGGGGAGCTGTTTTTT. Full variable domain (rest looked up from reference TRBV11-2 and TRBJ2-2): EAGVAQSPRYKIIEKRQSVAFWCNPISGHATLYWYQQILGQGPKLLIQFQNNGVVDDSQLPKDRFSAERLKGVDSTLKIQPAKLEDSAVYLCASSPVARSGELFFGEGSRLTVL.

The J gene is TRBJ2-5, the V gene TRBV5-1, with 9 positions matching TRBD2. The CDR3 covers 16 residues. CDR1 is SGHRS, CDR2 YFSETQ, per germline. V gave up 4 bases and J gave up 0 bases; unmatched junction bases: 7. The CDR3 region has the DNA TGCGCCAGCAGCGCCACTAGCGGGTCGTACCAAGAGACCCAGTACTTC. This sequence encodes CASSATSGSYQETQYF. Combining the CDR3 with reference TRBV5-1 and TRBJ2-5 gives the whole variable domain KAGVTQTPRYLIKTRGQQVTLSCSPISGHRSVSWYQQTPGQGLQFLFEYFSETQRNKGNFPGRFSGRQFSNSRSEMNVSTLELGDSALYLCASSATSGSYQETQYFGPGTRLLVL.

This chain connects TRBV28 to TRBJ2-7, with 7 bases aligning to TRBD2. V lost 7 bases to trimming and J lost 4 bases; unmatched junction nucleotides: 4. This CDR3 has 12 amino acids. CDR1 and CDR2 (germline): MDHEN, SYDVKM. CDR3 loop: CASMGSGYEQYF. As DNA, the CDR3 is TGTGCCAGCATGGGTAGCGGGTACGAGCAGTACTTC.

The chain has TRBV30 and TRBJ1-4, with a weak D call TRBD1 (6 bases). Trimming took off 8 bases at V and 7 bases at J, with 14 bases between the two ends. This CDR3 comprises 12 residues. Germline V CDR1 and CDR2: GTSNPN, SVGIG (reference sequence). CDR3 in amino acids: CAGAGDSEKLFF. DNA of the CDR3: TGTGCCGGGGCAGGGGATTCTGAAAAACTGTTTTTT.